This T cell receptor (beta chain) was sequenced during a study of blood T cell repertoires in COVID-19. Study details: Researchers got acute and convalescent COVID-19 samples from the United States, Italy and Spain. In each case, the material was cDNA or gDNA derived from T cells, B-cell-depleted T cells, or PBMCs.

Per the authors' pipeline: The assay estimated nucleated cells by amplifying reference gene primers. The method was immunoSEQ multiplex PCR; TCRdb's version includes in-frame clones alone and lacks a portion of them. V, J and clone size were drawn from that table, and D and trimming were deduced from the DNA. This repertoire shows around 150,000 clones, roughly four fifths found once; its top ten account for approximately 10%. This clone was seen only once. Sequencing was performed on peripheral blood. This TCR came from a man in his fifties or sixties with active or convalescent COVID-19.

Here the CDR3 DNA reads TGCGCCAGCAGCAGGACAGGGGGGGATCAGCCCCAGCATTTT. This gives the protein CASSRTGGDQPQHF. The chain combines TRBV4-1 with TRBJ1-5; TRBD1 matches at 10 bases. From germline, CDR1 is MGHRA and CDR2 YSYEKL. CDR3 size: 14 residues. With 5 bases clipped from V and 5 bases from J, the junction kept 3 bases outside the gene matches.